Presented here are 24 T cell receptor beta chains from one specimen sequenced in a study of blood T cell repertoires in COVID-19. Using immunoSEQ multiplex PCR, the repertoire was profiled, and TCRdb retains in-frame clones only, with some absent. The sample shows fewer than 200,000 clones, about three quarters of them seen only once. Material for sequencing was peripheral blood. The receptor source for this set is a man in his sixties or seventies with acute or convalescent COVID-19.

The chain carries TRBV6-1 and TRBJ2-2, with 7 nucleotides matching TRBD2. Per the germline V gene, CDR1 is MNHNS and CDR2 is SASEGT. V was pared by 6 bases and J by 7 bases, with 8 bases of the junction left unmatched. The CDR3 consists of 14 residues. The CDR3 DNA is TGTGCCAGCAGACATACTAGGGAGGGCGGGGAGCTGTTTTTT. Its protein is CASRHTREGGELFF.

The J gene is TRBJ1-6, the V gene TRBV6-6; TRBD1 is a possible D gene (5 bases). CDR3 size: 15 residues. The ends were cut back, 2 bases at V and 7 bases at J, with 12 bases in the middle. Germline values: CDR1 MNHNY, CDR2 SVGAGI (reference sequence). CDR3 amino acids: CASSYPTVNNSPLHF. In DNA form, the CDR3 reads TGTGCCAGCAGTTACCCGACAGTCAACAATTCACCCCTCCACTTT.

CDR3 amino acids: CASSFSSSGGRDTQYF. DNA for the CDR3: TGTGCCAGCAGCTTCTCGTCTAGCGGGGGGCGAGATACGCAGTATTTT. The gene calls are TRBV7-9 and TRBJ2-3; 11 bases align to TRBD2. Germline values: CDR1 SEHNR, CDR2 FQNEAQ (reference sequence). The CDR3 has 16 amino acids. Unmatched junction bases numbered 7, after V lost 3 bases and J lost 5 bases.

V usage is TRBV4-3 and J usage is TRBJ1-1; TRBD1 agrees at 7 bases. With V trimmed by 1 base and J by 6 bases, 2 bases remained unmatched. Germline CDR1 reads LGHNA; CDR2 reads YSLEER. The length of the CDR3 is 13 residues. The CDR3 region has the DNA TGCGCCAGCAGCCAAGGACAGGGTGCTGAAGCTTTCTTT. As protein: CASSQGQGAEAFF.

This clone was counted a few times. The gene calls are TRBV6-5 and TRBJ2-3; 9 bases line up with TRBD1. This CDR3 comprises 14 residues. CDR1 MNHEY and CDR2 SVGAGI come from the germline V gene. V dropped 6 bases and J dropped 5; count of bases not matched to a gene: 6. The CDR3 nucleotides read TGTGCCAGCAGCCAAATGACAGGGGGAGATACGCAGTATTTT. This encodes CASSQMTGGDTQYF.

This chain uses TRBV10-1 with TRBJ2-2; 14 nucleotides agree with TRBD2. J was trimmed by 4 bases and V by 8 bases; bases with no gene match: 9. CDR1 is WNHNN and CDR2 is SYGVQD in the germline V gene (reference sequence). There are 17 residues in the CDR3. CDR3 sequence reads: CASQGTSGGMPTGELFF. The CDR3 nucleotides are TGCGCCAGCCAAGGGACTAGCGGGGGAATGCCCACCGGGGAGCTGTTTTTT.

J is TRBJ1-4 and V is TRBV15, with D maybe TRBD1 (5 bases). CDR3 length: 15 residues. V lost 0 bases, J lost 8 bases, and 13 bases lay in between. CDR1 and CDR2 (germline): LNHNV, YYDKDF (reference sequence). CDR3 residues: CATSREVGGEEKLFF. CDR3 nucleotide sequence: TGTGCCACCAGCAGAGAGGTGGGGGGGGAGGAAAAACTGTTTTTT.

V is TRBV14 and J is TRBJ2-1; D perhaps matches TRBD1 (5 bases). Trimming removed 4 bases from V and 7 bases from J, with 17 bases in between. The CDR3 extends over 15 amino acids. CDR1 SGHDN and CDR2 FVKESK come from the germline V gene. Here the CDR3 DNA reads TGTGCCAGCAGCCCGAGCCCAGGGCAGAGGAATGAGCAGTTCTTC. Amino acids: CASSPSPGQRNEQFF. The full variable domain, its missing parts supplied by reference TRBV14 and TRBJ2-1, is EAGVTQFPSHSVIEKGQTVTLRCDPISGHDNLYWYRRVMGKEIKFLLHFVKESKQDESGMPNNRFLAERTGGTYSTLKVQPAELEDSGVYFCASSPSPGQRNEQFFGPGTRLTVL.

This chain connects TRBV25-1 to TRBJ2-7, with 8 bases identical to TRBD2. There are 13 residues in the CDR3. J was trimmed by 2 bases and V by 5 bases; bases with no gene match: 2. The germline V gene has CDR1 MGHDK and CDR2 SYGVNS. As DNA, the CDR3 is TGTGCCAGCAGTAGCGGGGGAACCTACGAGCAGTACTTC. Protein sequence: CASSSGGTYEQYF.

This clone turned up a few times. The chain has TRBV30 and TRBJ2-4, with D possibly being TRBD1 (6 bases). The CDR3 contains 11 residues. Trimming took off 3 bases at V and 9 bases at J, with 9 bases between the two ends. Germline CDR1 reads GTSNPN; CDR2 reads SVGIG (reference sequence). Here the CDR3 DNA reads TGTGCCTGGAGAGCAGGGGTCATTCAGTACTTC. Its protein is CAWRAGVIQYF.

The CDR3 coding sequence is TGCGCCAGCAGCCAAGCCGGGATAGAGGCCCCAGATACGCAGTATTTT. Its protein product is CASSQAGIEAPDTQYF. The chain combines TRBV4-1 with TRBJ2-3; tentatively, D is TRBD2 (5 bases). V was shortened by 1 base and J by 4 bases, with 15 bases between the two germline ends. The CDR3 consists of 16 residues. CDR1 is MGHRA, CDR2 YSYEKL, per germline.

V usage is TRBV10-3 and J usage is TRBJ2-3; 11 nucleotides align to TRBD2. The CDR3 loop spans 18 amino acids. Germline values: CDR1 ENHRY, CDR2 SYGVKD. Trimming at V came to 0 bases and at J to 3 bases, leaving 8 bases not matched to a gene. Here the CDR3 reads CAISESRTLAGGTDTQYF. The CDR3 DNA reads TGTGCCATCAGTGAGTCGAGGACTTTAGCGGGAGGGACAGATACGCAGTATTTT.

This clone appeared a few times. The chain employs TRBV25-1 and TRBJ2-7, with 8 positions matching TRBD1. There are 12 residues in the CDR3. Germline lookup yields CDR1 MGHDK and CDR2 SYGVNS. V lost 8 bases to trimming and J lost 4 bases; unmatched junction nucleotides: 4. CDR3 in DNA: TGTGCCAGCCAGAGACAGGGGTACGAGCAGTACTTC. This codes for CASQRQGYEQYF.

This sequence joins TRBV9 and TRBJ1-2; D is ambiguous. Per the germline V gene, CDR1 is SGDLS and CDR2 is YYNGEE. Trimming shortened V by 4 bases and J by 0 bases, and 13 bases separated the two germline ends. There are 15 residues in the CDR3. The CDR3 coding sequence is TGTGCCAGCAGCCCACAAGAGGGAGCTAACTATGGCTACACCTTC. Translated, it gives CASSPQEGANYGYTF. The full variable domain, completed using reference TRBV9 and TRBJ1-2, is DSGVTQTPKHLITATGQRVTLRCSPRSGDLSVYWYQQSLDQGLQFLIQYYNGEERAKGNILERFSAQQFPDLHSELNLSSLELGDSALYFCASSPQEGANYGYTFGSGTRLTVV.

J is TRBJ1-1 and V is TRBV7-9; D gene uncertain. Deletions cut 0 bases from V and 5 bases from J, with 13 bases between. The CDR3 totals 15 residues. Germline CDR1 reads SEHNR; CDR2 reads FQNEAQ (reference sequence). The CDR3 protein is CASSLAEGRRTEAFF. The CDR3 coding sequence is TGTGCCAGCAGCTTAGCCGAGGGTAGGCGTACTGAAGCTTTCTTT.

V usage is TRBV19 and J usage is TRBJ2-7; TRBD2 matches 11 bases. This CDR3 contains 15 residues. The V and J ends lost 5 bases and 0 bases, in that order; junction bases with no gene match: 3. Germline V gives CDR1 LNHDA, CDR2 SQIVND (reference sequence). The CDR3 sequence: CASSVGTSGSYEQYF. CDR3 sequence (DNA): TGTGCCAGTAGTGTGGGGACTAGCGGCTCCTACGAGCAGTACTTC.

DNA for the CDR3: TGTGCCAGCAGTCCTACTCACACCGGGGAGCTGTTTTTT. It yields the protein CASSPTHTGELFF. The chain carries TRBV11-3 and TRBJ2-2; D ambiguous. CDR3 length equals 13 residues. Germline values: CDR1 SGHNT, CDR2 YENEEA. Trimming pared 6 bases from V and 3 bases from J, leaving 8 bases between.

The chain uses TRBV19 and TRBJ2-1, with a possible D match to TRBD1 (6 bases). The CDR3 length is 14 residues. From germline, CDR1 is LNHDA and CDR2 SQIVND (reference sequence). The ends were cut back, 7 bases at V and 0 bases at J, with 10 bases in the middle. Here the CDR3 reads CASKTGSSYNEQFF. The CDR3 DNA follows: TGTGCCAGTAAGACAGGAAGCTCCTACAATGAGCAGTTCTTC.

The chain employs TRBV28 and TRBJ1-2; D may be TRBD1 (5 bases). The CDR3 contains 15 residues. V lost 4 bases and J 0 bases, leaving 12 bases between the germline ends. Per germline, CDR1 MDHEN and CDR2 SYDVKM. Here the CDR3 reads CASSSPTAANYGYTF. In nucleotides, the CDR3 is TGTGCCAGCAGTTCTCCGACAGCCGCTAACTATGGCTACACCTTC.

The chain couples TRBV9 to TRBJ2-7; D is perhaps TRBD2 (5 bases). Trimming stripped 0 bases from V and 6 bases from J, with 10 bases between. The CDR3 contains 13 residues. From germline, CDR1 is SGDLS and CDR2 YYNGEE. The CDR3 coding sequence is TGTGCCAGCAGCGTAGATGTAGGGAGCGAGCAGTACTTC. Protein sequence: CASSVDVGSEQYF.

In this sample, this clone turned up once. The genes are TRBV5-1 and TRBJ2-2; TRBD1 aligns across 9 bases. CDR1 and CDR2 (germline): SGHRS, YFSETQ. This CDR3 has 21 amino acids. V was pared by 0 bases and J by 1 base, with 16 bases of the junction left unmatched. CDR3 bases: TGCGCCAGCAGCTTGGGCGTGAGGGGGACAGGGACACAGTTGAACACCGGGGAGCTGTTTTTT. It is translated as CASSLGVRGTGTQLNTGELFF.

This clone has more than one count but fewer than ten. The chain combines TRBV27 with TRBJ2-7; 10 nucleotides agree with TRBD2. The length of the CDR3 is 14 residues. Germline CDR1 MNHEY, CDR2 SMNVEV (reference sequence). The junction had 1 base not matched to a gene; V was cut back by 3 bases and J by 2 bases. The CDR3 sequence: CASSLGTSAYEQYF. The CDR3 DNA reads TGTGCCAGCAGTTTGGGGACTAGCGCCTACGAGCAGTACTTC.

This chain links TRBV5-1 with TRBJ1-2; 7 bases agree with TRBD1. V lost 4 bases to trimming and J lost 3 bases; unmatched junction nucleotides: 6. Looked up from germline, CDR1 is SGHRS and CDR2 is YFSETQ. The CDR3 loop spans 14 amino acids. This chain's CDR3 is CASSATGNHYGYTF. The CDR3 coding sequence is TGCGCCAGCAGCGCGACAGGGAACCACTATGGCTACACCTTC.

The rearrangement links TRBV6-5 to TRBJ1-2; TRBD1 matches at 7 bases. This CDR3 has 14 residues. CDR1 and CDR2 from the germline V gene are MNHEY and SVGAGI. V lost 4 bases to trimming and J lost 2 bases; unmatched junction nucleotides: 4. The CDR3 reads CASSSGTENYGYTF. The DNA for the CDR3 is TGTGCCAGCAGTTCCGGGACAGAGAACTATGGCTACACCTTC.